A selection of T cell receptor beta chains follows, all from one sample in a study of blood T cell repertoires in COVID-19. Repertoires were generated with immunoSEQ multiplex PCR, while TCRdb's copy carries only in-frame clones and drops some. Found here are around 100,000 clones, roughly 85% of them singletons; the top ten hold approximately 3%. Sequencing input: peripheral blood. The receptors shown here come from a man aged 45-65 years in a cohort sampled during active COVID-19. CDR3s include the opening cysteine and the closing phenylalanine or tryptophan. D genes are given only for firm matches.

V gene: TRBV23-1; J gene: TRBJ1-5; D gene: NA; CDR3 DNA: TGCGCCAGCAGTCATTCAGGTGAGCAGCCCCAGCATTTT; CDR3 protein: CASSHSGEQPQHF
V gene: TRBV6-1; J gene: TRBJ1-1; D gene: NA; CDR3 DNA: TGTGCCAGCAGTGAAGACAGAAGGACTGAAGCTTTCTTT; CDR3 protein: CASSEDRRTEAFF
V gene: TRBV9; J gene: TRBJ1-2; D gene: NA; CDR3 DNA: TGTGCCAGCAGCGTAGGGCGTCAGACTGAGGCTAACTATGGCTACACCTTC; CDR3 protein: CASSVGRQTEANYGYTF
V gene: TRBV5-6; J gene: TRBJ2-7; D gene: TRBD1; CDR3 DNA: TGTGCCAGCAGCTCAGGGACAGGTGATTACGAGCAGTACTTC; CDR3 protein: CASSSGTGDYEQYF
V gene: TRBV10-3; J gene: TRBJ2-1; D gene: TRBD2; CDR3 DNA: TGTGCCATCAGTGAGTCGGGCCGGGGGGGAAATGAGCAGTTCTTC; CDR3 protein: CAISESGRGGNEQFF
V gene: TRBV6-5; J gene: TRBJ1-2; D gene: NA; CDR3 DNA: TGTGCCAGCGCGTCCCAGGGTAACTATGGCTACACCTTC; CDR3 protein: CASASQGNYGYTF
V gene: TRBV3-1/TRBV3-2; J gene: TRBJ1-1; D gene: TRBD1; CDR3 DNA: TGTGCCAGCACCCGCACAGGGGCATCCACTGAAGCTTTCTTT; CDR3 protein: CASTRTGASTEAFF
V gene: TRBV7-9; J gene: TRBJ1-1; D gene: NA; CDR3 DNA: TGTGCCAGCAATTTATCCCGGGACAATGAAGCTTTCTTT; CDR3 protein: CASNLSRDNEAFF
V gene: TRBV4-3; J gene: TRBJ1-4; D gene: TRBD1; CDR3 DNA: TGCGCCAGCAGTCAGACAGGGAAGGACGAAAAACTGTTTTTT; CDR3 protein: CASSQTGKDEKLFF
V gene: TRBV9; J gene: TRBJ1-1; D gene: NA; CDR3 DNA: TGTGCCAGCAGCGTTTCAGGTAAGATGAACACTGAAGCTTTCTTT; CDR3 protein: CASSVSGKMNTEAFF
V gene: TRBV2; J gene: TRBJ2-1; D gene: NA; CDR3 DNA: TGTGCCAGCAGTGGTTCGTTTGAGCAGTTCTTC; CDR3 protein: CASSGSFEQFF